The 21 T cell receptor beta chains presented below share a single source sample, sequenced in a study of T cells in narcolepsy. Clones were sequenced by immunoSEQ multiplex PCR, and TCRdb holds only the in-frame ones, with some missing. The sample lists approximately 35,000 clones, roughly 87% occurring once. The source material was CD45RA- memory CD4+ T cells from PBMCs. These receptors were collected from a human donor with narcolepsy.

This chain links TRBV7-8 with TRBJ1-6; D call uncertain. CDR1 and CDR2 from the germline V gene are SGHVS and FQNEAQ. V lost 6 bases to trimming and J lost 9 bases, with 6 bases between them. The CDR3 totals 11 residues. The CDR3 DNA reads as TGTGCCAGCAGTCAAGGTTCACCCCTCCACTTT. Protein: CASSQGSPLHF.

The chain links TRBV2 to TRBJ1-5, with D unresolved. This CDR3 contains 14 residues. Germline CDR1 reads SNHLY; CDR2 reads FYNNEI. Trimming stripped 4 bases from V and 9 bases from J, with 16 bases between. CDR3 loop: CASSVSVWESPQHF. The DNA of the CDR3 is TGTGCCAGCAGTGTATCGGTGTGGGAATCGCCCCAGCATTTT. Complete variable domain (other parts from reference TRBV2 and TRBJ1-5): EPEVTQTPSHQVTQMGQEVILRCVPISNHLYFYWYRQILGQKVEFLVSFYNNEISEKSEIFDDQFSVERPDGSNFTLKIRSTKLEDSAMYFCASSVSVWESPQHFGDGTRLSIL.

The chain uses TRBV13 and TRBJ1-1; tentative D call: TRBD1 (5 bases). The CDR3 loop spans 15 amino acids. Trimming took off 0 bases at V and 0 bases at J, with 8 bases between the two ends. CDR1 and CDR2 (germline): PRHDT, FYEKMQ (reference sequence). The CDR3 sequence: CASSLGVRVNTEAFF. CDR3 sequence (DNA): TGTGCCAGCAGCTTAGGGGTCAGGGTGAACACTGAAGCTTTCTTT. Using reference TRBV13 and TRBJ1-1 for the parts outside the CDR3, the full variable domain is AAGVIQSPRHLIKEKRETATLKCYPIPRHDTVYWYQQGPGQDPQFLISFYEKMQSDKGSIPDRFSAQQFSDYHSELNMSSLELGDSALYFCASSLGVRVNTEAFFGQGTRLTVV.

The chain has TRBV6-1 and TRBJ2-3; 8 nucleotides line up with TRBD1. The trim removed 6 bases at V and 3 bases at J, leaving 8 bases unmatched. The CDR3 is 15 amino acids. Germline values: CDR1 MNHNS, CDR2 SASEGT. The CDR3 region is CASSLTGVSTDTQYF. For the CDR3, the DNA is TGTGCCAGCAGCCTGACAGGGGTTTCGACAGATACGCAGTATTTT.

The chain links TRBV5-5 to TRBJ1-5; possible D gene TRBD1, 5 bases. The germline CDR1 and CDR2 sequences are SGHKS and YYEKEE (reference sequence). This CDR3 is built from 13 residues. V lost 4 bases and J lost 9, with 14 bases in between. CDR3: CASSGDPARPQHF. The CDR3 region has the DNA TGTGCCAGCAGCGGGGACCCGGCGAGGCCCCAGCATTTT.

This clone was counted between two and nine times. The V call is TRBV6-6, the J call TRBJ2-7, with D unclear. V dropped 0 bases and J dropped 1 base, with 7 bases sitting between them. This CDR3 has 14 residues. Germline V lookup: CDR1 MNHNY, CDR2 SVGAGI (reference sequence). The DNA of the CDR3 is TGTGCCAGCAGTTACTCGTCCTCTTCCTACGAGCAGTACTTC. This translates into CASSYSSSSYEQYF.

This rearrangement joins TRBV14 to TRBJ2-2; unclear D gene. CDR3 length: 14 amino acids. Germline values: CDR1 SGHDN, CDR2 FVKESK. Trimming stripped 0 bases from V and 6 bases from J, with 8 bases between. CDR3 in DNA: TGTGCCAGCAGCCAAGATGGTCGCGCCGGGGAGCTGTTTTTT. This encodes CASSQDGRAGELFF.

The J gene is TRBJ2-5, the V gene TRBV11-2, with 9 positions matching TRBD1. The J call may be wrong; the DNA end is better matched by TRBJ2-7. CDR1 and CDR2 from the germline V gene are SGHAT and FQNNGV. The CDR3 spans 16 residues. CDR3 residues: CASSNLRQGVSYEQYF. The CDR3 DNA sequence: TGTGCCAGCAGCAATCTCAGACAGGGGGTGTCCTACGAGCAGTACTTC.

The gene calls are TRBV28 and TRBJ1-1; a weak D match, TRBD1 (5 bases). The CDR3 contains 15 residues. Per the germline V gene, CDR1 is MDHEN and CDR2 is SYDVKM. V lost 3 bases to trimming and J lost 2 bases, with 13 bases between them. The CDR3 region has the DNA TGTGCCAGCAGTTTTGGGGGAGTGGGAAACACTGAAGCTTTCTTT. This encodes CASSFGGVGNTEAFF.

The count of this clone is one. The chain employs TRBV5-8 and TRBJ2-1; TRBD1 matches 7 bases. The CDR3 spans 14 residues. CDR1 is SGHTS and CDR2 is YDEGEE in the germline V gene. The J segment lost 6 bases and the V segment lost 4 bases, leaving 7 bases of the junction unmatched. The CDR3 is CASSPIDRANEQFF. CDR3 DNA: TGTGCCAGCAGCCCGATCGACAGGGCCAATGAGCAGTTCTTC.

J is TRBJ2-3 and V is TRBV18; D remains unclear. This CDR3 is 15 amino acids long. Per germline, CDR1 KGHSH and CDR2 LQKENI. The V gene lost 3 bases and the J gene lost 0 bases, with 10 bases spanning the gap. The CDR3 DNA is TGTGCCAGCTCACCCCTCGGTACTAGCACAGATACGCAGTATTTT. It translates to CASSPLGTSTDTQYF.

The CDR3 coding sequence is TGTGCCAGCAGCCAAGGGTGGGCAGGAAACTATGGCTACACCTTC. Its translation is CASSQGWAGNYGYTF. The chain employs TRBV14 and TRBJ1-2; D unclear. V lost 1 base and J 2 bases, leaving 11 bases between the germline ends. The germline gives CDR1 SGHDN, CDR2 FVKESK. The CDR3 contains 15 residues.

The chain carries TRBV4-3 and TRBJ2-7, with 8 bases fitting TRBD2. The CDR3 sequence is 14 residues long. Germline-derived CDR1 and CDR2 are LGHNA and YSLEER. V trimming: 4 bases; J trimming: 6 bases; junction bases outside the gene matches: 8. The CDR3 sequence: CASSPSGGGSEQYF. The DNA for the CDR3 is TGCGCCAGCAGCCCTTCGGGCGGGGGGTCCGAGCAGTACTTC.

J is TRBJ2-2 and V is TRBV4-2; D remains unclear. The CDR3 is 13 amino acids. Germline V gene sequence: CDR1 LGHNA, CDR2 YNFKEQ. Trimming removed 1 base at V and 5 bases at J, with 5 bases between. CDR3 sequence (DNA): TGTGCCAGCAGCCAAGGTGGTACCGGGGAGCTGTTTTTT. Amino acid sequence: CASSQGGTGELFF.

This rearrangement joins TRBV6-6 to TRBJ2-7, with TRBD1 identical over 7 bases. Germline CDR1 and CDR2: MNHNY and SVGAGI (reference sequence). After removal of 5 bases from V and 1 base from J, the junction contained 5 bases not matched to a gene. CDR3 length equals 14 residues. The DNA for the CDR3 is TGTGCCAGCAGTCCCACAGGGGTGTCCTACGAGCAGTACTTC. Translation gives CASSPTGVSYEQYF.

The chain is built from TRBV2 and TRBJ1-1, with a weak D call TRBD1 (6 bases). V shed 4 bases and J shed 6 bases, with 24 bases lying between them. The CDR3 extends over 17 amino acids. Germline CDR1 and CDR2: SNHLY and FYNNEI. The CDR3 DNA reads as TGTGCCAGCAGTGCCAGGACAGTGGATGGGAGGATCTCTGAAGCTTTCTTT. This codes for CASSARTVDGRISEAFF.

The rearrangement joins TRBV19 to TRBJ1-1; 10 nucleotides line up with TRBD1. Germline CDR1 reads LNHDA; CDR2 reads SQIVND (reference sequence). The CDR3 is 14 amino acids. The V and J ends lost 3 bases and 8 bases, in that order; junction bases with no gene match: 6. CDR3 protein: CASSIRTGGVEAFF. CDR3 nucleotides: TGTGCCAGTAGTATCCGGACAGGGGGGGTGGAAGCTTTCTTT.

This chain links TRBV7-2 with TRBJ2-1; unclear D gene. This CDR3 has 14 residues. The germline V gene has CDR1 SGHTA and CDR2 FQGNSA. Trimming took off 2 bases at V and 10 bases at J, with 15 bases between the two ends. In DNA, the CDR3 is TGTGCCAGCAGCTTATCTACCGGCCCAAAAGAGCAGTTCTTC. Translated, it gives CASSLSTGPKEQFF.

CDR3 protein: CASSPAGGYGYTF. DNA of the CDR3: TGTGCCAGCAGTCCGGCGGGAGGGTATGGCTACACCTTC. The chain combines TRBV6-6 with TRBJ1-2; D uncertain. V was cut by 5 bases and J by 5 bases, with 12 bases left in between. Per the germline V gene, CDR1 is MNHNY and CDR2 is SVGAGI (reference sequence). The CDR3 length is 13 residues.

The chain has TRBV11-3 and TRBJ1-1; D remains unclear. V lost 1 base, J lost 3 bases, and 6 bases lay in between. The CDR3 consists of 13 residues. Germline CDR1 and CDR2: SGHNT and YENEEA. The DNA for the CDR3 is TGTGCCAGCAGCTTAGCCAGACACACTGAAGCTTTCTTT. This translates into CASSLARHTEAFF.

The chain uses TRBV21-1 and TRBJ2-3; the table gives TRBD2 as D, unverified against the DNA. TRBV21-1 is a pseudogene segment. This CDR3 region has 18 residues. CDR3 in amino acids: CASRESTIAGEETDTQYF. The DNA for the CDR3 is TGTGCCAGCAGGGAGTCCACTATCGCGGGAGAGGAGACAGATACGCAGTATTTT.